The 28 T cell receptor beta chains below come from one sample, sequenced in a study of blood T cell repertoires in COVID-19. Clones were read by immunoSEQ multiplex PCR, and TCRdb kept only the in-frame ones, dropping some. The table shows about 270,000 clones, with under 95% occurring only once. The specimen sequenced was PBMCs or T cells enriched from blood (not recorded which). Every receptor here comes from a man in his forties who had been exposed to COVID-19.

The chain recombines TRBV28 with TRBJ1-4; D is unresolved. V lost 5 bases and J lost 4, with 14 bases in between. Germline V gene sequence: CDR1 MDHEN, CDR2 SYDVKM. This CDR3 spans 15 amino acids. The CDR3 DNA reads TGTGCCAGCAGTCCACGGACTGAATATAATGAAAAACTGTTTTTT. Its translation: CASSPRTEYNEKLFF.

The V gene is TRBV7-9, the J gene TRBJ2-7; 12 bases match TRBD2. This CDR3 is built from 15 residues. Germline loops: CDR1 SEHNR, CDR2 FQNEAQ (reference sequence). V gave up 4 bases and J gave up 3 bases; unmatched junction bases: 4. CDR3 coding DNA: TGTGCCAGCAGCTCCCTAGCGGGAGGGCTCTACGAGCAGTACTTC. Translated, it gives CASSSLAGGLYEQYF.

Only one count was recorded for this clone. The V call is TRBV13, the J call TRBJ2-2, with 10 bases aligning to TRBD2. The CDR3 covers 17 residues. J lost 6 bases, V lost 2 bases, and 9 bases had no gene match. CDR1 and CDR2 (germline): PRHDT, FYEKMQ (reference sequence). This chain's CDR3 is CASSLSGTSGIAGELFF. CDR3 DNA sequence: TGTGCCAGCAGCTTATCCGGTACTAGCGGGATCGCCGGGGAGCTGTTTTTT.

The V and J genes are TRBV28 and TRBJ2-1; D is unresolved. This CDR3 spans 13 amino acids. The ends were cut back, 6 bases at V and 4 bases at J, with 10 bases in the middle. Germline CDR1 and CDR2: MDHEN and SYDVKM. CDR3 in DNA: TGTGCCAGCAGCCCCGTTCCGTACAATGAGCAGTTCTTC. Protein: CASSPVPYNEQFF. Full variable domain (remainder filled in from reference TRBV28 and TRBJ2-1): DVKVTQSSRYLVKRTGEKVFLECVQDMDHENMFWYRQDPGLGLRLIYFSYDVKMKEKGDIPEGYSVSREKKERFSLILESASTNQTSMYLCASSPVPYNEQFFGPGTRLTVL.

The chain employs TRBV14 and TRBJ2-3, with 8 bases matching TRBD2. This CDR3 is built from 16 residues. The germline V gene has CDR1 SGHDN and CDR2 FVKESK. V trimming: 2 bases; J trimming: 2 bases; junction bases outside the gene matches: 6. CDR3 in DNA: TGTGCCAGCAGCCAAAAACCGGGACTAGTCACAGATACGCAGTATTTT. This translates into CASSQKPGLVTDTQYF.

The V call is TRBV7-2, the J call TRBJ1-5; TRBD1 agrees at 10 bases. V was pared by 3 bases and J by 2 bases, with 4 bases of the junction left unmatched. CDR1 and CDR2 (germline): SGHTA, FQGNSA. This CDR3 spans 16 amino acids. The CDR3 DNA sequence: TGTGCCAGCAGCTTCGGGACAGGGGTCGGCAATCAGCCCCAGCATTTT. It is translated as CASSFGTGVGNQPQHF.

This clone was picked up one time. This sequence joins TRBV30 and TRBJ1-1, with 9 bases aligning to TRBD1. V trimming: 5 bases; J trimming: 4 bases; junction bases outside the gene matches: 2. CDR1 and CDR2 (germline): GTSNPN, SVGIG (reference sequence). This CDR3 spans 12 amino acids. CDR3 loop: CAWATGGTEAFF. The CDR3 bases are TGTGCCTGGGCGACAGGGGGCACTGAAGCTTTCTTT.

V gene TRBV4-3 combines with J gene TRBJ1-2; 7 bases map to TRBD1. Germline lookup yields CDR1 LGHNA and CDR2 YSLEER. Trimming at V came to 2 bases and at J to 4 bases, leaving 7 bases not matched to a gene. The CDR3 is 15 residues long. CDR3 nucleotides: TGCGCCAGCAGCCAAAAGTGGGACAGTCCCTATGGCTACACCTTC. Translating it yields CASSQKWDSPYGYTF.

This clone was detected only a few times. CDR3 amino acids: CASSLLVSGSSYEQYF. The DNA of the CDR3 is TGTGCCAGCAGTTTACTAGTTAGCGGGAGCTCCTACGAGCAGTACTTC. The chain combines TRBV27 with TRBJ2-7, with 9 bases fitting TRBD2. Trimming at V came to 2 bases and at J to 0 bases, leaving 5 bases not matched to a gene. The CDR3 has 16 amino acids. Germline lookup yields CDR1 MNHEY and CDR2 SMNVEV (reference sequence).

CDR3 nucleotide sequence: TGTGCCAGCAGTTTAAGGTCGCATCCCAGGGTATCGAGGGGAAACACCATATATTTT. It is translated as CASSLRSHPRVSRGNTIYF. This chain joins TRBV28 and TRBJ1-3; tentative D call: TRBD1 (5 bases). Looked up from germline, CDR1 is MDHEN and CDR2 is SYDVKM. Trimming left V 2 bases short and J 4 bases short, with 24 bases between. The CDR3 is 19 amino acids.

CDR3 sequence (DNA): TGTGCCATCAGTGATTTCGGGAGGGAAGAGGTGGATACGCAGTATTTT. Encoded protein: CAISDFGREEVDTQYF. The rearrangement links TRBV10-3 to TRBJ2-3; TRBD2 agrees at 8 bases. The CDR3 extends over 16 amino acids. CDR1 ENHRY and CDR2 SYGVKD come from the germline V gene. With 3 bases clipped from V and 6 bases from J, the junction kept 11 bases outside the gene matches.

The chain has TRBV28 and TRBJ1-3, with 9 bases identical to TRBD1. The CDR3 length is 16 residues. V shed 3 bases and J 9 bases; nucleotides not matched to a gene: 12. The germline gives CDR1 MDHEN, CDR2 SYDVKM. In nucleotides, the CDR3 is TGTGCCAGCAGTTTTAGAACTCCGGGACAGGGCACCACCATATATTTT. Translation: CASSFRTPGQGTTIYF. The full variable domain, in which reference TRBV28 and TRBJ1-3 provide the parts outside the CDR3, is DVKVTQSSRYLVKRTGEKVFLECVQDMDHENMFWYRQDPGLGLRLIYFSYDVKMKEKGDIPEGYSVSREKKERFSLILESASTNQTSMYLCASSFRTPGQGTTIYFGEGSWLTVV.

The chain couples TRBV28 to TRBJ1-4; D gene ambiguous. The CDR3 covers 16 residues. The germline V gene encodes CDR1 MDHEN and CDR2 SYDVKM. The germline V and J ends were trimmed by 5 bases and 0 bases, with 13 bases remaining between them. The DNA of the CDR3 is TGTGCCAGCAGTCCCCCGACTGAAGCAACTAATGAAAAACTGTTTTTT. Its translation is CASSPPTEATNEKLFF.

V is TRBV9 and J is TRBJ2-7; TRBD2 aligns across 7 bases. Germline CDR1 and CDR2: SGDLS and YYNGEE. V gave up 2 bases and J gave up 5 bases; unmatched junction bases: 4. The CDR3 loop spans 13 amino acids. This CDR3 reads CASSVGGPNEQYF. The CDR3 nucleotides are TGTGCCAGCAGCGTGGGAGGGCCAAACGAGCAGTACTTC. Combining the CDR3 with reference TRBV9 and TRBJ2-7 gives the whole variable domain DSGVTQTPKHLITATGQRVTLRCSPRSGDLSVYWYQQSLDQGLQFLIQYYNGEERAKGNILERFSAQQFPDLHSELNLSSLELGDSALYFCASSVGGPNEQYFGPGTRLTVT.

The gene calls are TRBV9 and TRBJ2-2; 8 bases map to TRBD1. The ends lost 2 bases at V and 1 base at J; junction bases unmatched: 7. The germline gives CDR1 SGDLS, CDR2 YYNGEE. The CDR3 consists of 17 residues. This chain's CDR3 is CASSVPLQGVNTGELFF. The CDR3 DNA is TGTGCCAGCAGCGTTCCCCTACAGGGGGTGAACACCGGGGAGCTGTTTTTT.

The gene calls are TRBV6-5 and TRBJ1-1; D gene ambiguous. The V end lost 3 bases, the J end lost 1 base, and 9 bases lay between the germline ends. Germline V gene lookup returns CDR1 MNHEY and CDR2 SVGAGI. The CDR3 contains 14 residues. The CDR3 here is CASSYTESNTEAFF. CDR3 DNA: TGTGCCAGCAGTTATACTGAGTCGAACACTGAAGCTTTCTTT.

The chain employs TRBV6-5 and TRBJ1-1; TRBD1 is a possible D gene (5 bases). This CDR3 has 14 amino acids. V gave up 1 base and J gave up 2 bases, with 8 bases separating them. Germline loops: CDR1 MNHEY, CDR2 SVGAGI. The CDR3 protein is CASSYLGLNTEAFF. The DNA for the CDR3 is TGTGCCAGCAGTTACTTGGGGCTAAACACTGAAGCTTTCTTT.

V usage is TRBV19 and J usage is TRBJ1-1; a possible D gene is TRBD1 (5 bases). V was shortened by 4 bases and J by 1 base, with 7 bases between the two germline ends. The CDR3 contains 13 residues. Germline V gene sequence: CDR1 LNHDA, CDR2 SQIVND (reference sequence). CDR3 bases: TGTGCCAGTAGTAGGGGCGGGAACACTGAAGCTTTCTTT. Its protein is CASSRGGNTEAFF.

To note about this clone: This CDR3 is also generated by other DNA sequences in the sample. V gene TRBV6-5 combines with J gene TRBJ1-5; maybe TRBD1 (5 bases). The CDR3 is made up of 13 amino acids. The germline CDR1 and CDR2 sequences are MNHEY and SVGAGI. Between the trimmed V and J ends, which lost 6 bases and 4 bases, there was a span of 10 bases. The CDR3 nucleotides are TGTGCCAGCAGCTCAGGGAGGAATCAGCCCCAGCATTTT. Translated: CASSSGRNQPQHF.

V usage is TRBV3-1 (or the pseudogene TRBV3-2) and J usage is TRBJ2-5; 8 bases are a match to TRBD1. V lost 4 bases and J lost 5; bases outside the gene matches: 6. Germline CDR1 reads LGHDT; CDR2 reads YNNKEL (reference sequence). CDR3 length: 14 amino acids. DNA of the CDR3: TGTGCCAGCAGCCTTCGGACAGGGCAGGAGACCCAGTACTTC. Translating it yields CASSLRTGQETQYF.

The J gene is TRBJ2-1, the V gene TRBV15; TRBD1 is a possible D gene (5 bases). The CDR3 covers 12 residues. Germline-derived CDR1 and CDR2 are LNHNV and YYDKDF (reference sequence). Between the trimmed V and J ends, which lost 6 bases and 12 bases, there was a span of 15 bases. CDR3 coding DNA: TGTGCCACCAGTCACCACAGGTTGCTGCAGTTCTTC. This sequence encodes CATSHHRLLQFF.

V usage is TRBV7-3 and J usage is TRBJ2-1; D possibly corresponds to TRBD2 (5 bases). Trimming shortened V by 3 bases and J by 0 bases, and 12 bases separated the two germline ends. CDR1 and CDR2 from the germline V gene are SGHTA and FQGTGA. This CDR3 is built from 16 residues. CDR3 sequence reads: CASSLKFSDSYNEQFF. The CDR3 region has the DNA TGTGCCAGCAGCTTGAAGTTTAGCGACTCCTACAATGAGCAGTTCTTC.

The chain has TRBV19 and TRBJ2-7, with 9 bases aligning to TRBD1. The length of the CDR3 is 14 residues. J was trimmed by 9 bases and V by 10 bases; bases with no gene match: 16. Per the germline V gene, CDR1 is LNHDA and CDR2 is SQIVND (reference sequence). CDR3 in DNA: TGTGCCACAAAAACCCCGGGACAGGGAGCCGCGCAGTACTTC. Its protein is CATKTPGQGAAQYF.

The chain links TRBV13 to TRBJ2-7; perhaps TRBD1 as D (6 bases). CDR1 and CDR2 (germline): PRHDT, FYEKMQ (reference sequence). Trimming stripped 0 bases from V and 5 bases from J, with 14 bases between. This CDR3 has 15 residues. In nucleotides, the CDR3 is TGTGCCAGCAGCTTAGGGGCCGGACAGTCGCACGAGCAGTACTTC. It encodes CASSLGAGQSHEQYF.

The genes are TRBV7-9 and TRBJ2-7; D gene ambiguous. In germline, CDR1 is SEHNR, CDR2 FQNEAQ (reference sequence). The CDR3 runs to 13 residues. V lost 4 bases and J 5 bases, leaving 12 bases between the germline ends. CDR3 bases: TGTGCCAGCAGCTCGGAGACCAACGACGAGCAGTACTTC. Protein: CASSSETNDEQYF.

The chain uses TRBV11-2 and TRBJ2-6; a weak D match, TRBD1 (6 bases). The CDR3 extends over 13 amino acids. Between the trimmed V and J ends, which lost 4 bases and 9 bases, there was a span of 10 bases. Germline CDR1 is SGHAT and CDR2 is FQNNGV. The CDR3 protein is CASSSTGGNVLTF. The CDR3, as DNA: TGTGCCAGCAGCTCGACAGGAGGCAACGTCCTGACTTTC.

The chain has TRBV4-3 and TRBJ1-2, with D maybe TRBD1 (6 bases). V was cut by 3 bases and J by 8 bases, with 16 bases left in between. The CDR3 spans 14 residues. Germline V gene sequence: CDR1 LGHNA, CDR2 YSLEER. The CDR3 sequence is CASSQDSQGGGYTF. The CDR3 DNA sequence: TGCGCCAGCAGCCAGGATTCACAGGGCGGCGGCTACACCTTC.

This chain uses TRBV30 with TRBJ2-3; D is possibly TRBD1 (6 bases). Germline values: CDR1 GTSNPN, CDR2 SVGIG (reference sequence). This CDR3 comprises 13 residues. Trimming removed 5 bases at V and 2 bases at J, with 11 bases between. The CDR3 DNA follows: TGTGCCTGGGGCAGGGGAATCACAGATACGCAGTATTTT. Translating gives CAWGRGITDTQYF.